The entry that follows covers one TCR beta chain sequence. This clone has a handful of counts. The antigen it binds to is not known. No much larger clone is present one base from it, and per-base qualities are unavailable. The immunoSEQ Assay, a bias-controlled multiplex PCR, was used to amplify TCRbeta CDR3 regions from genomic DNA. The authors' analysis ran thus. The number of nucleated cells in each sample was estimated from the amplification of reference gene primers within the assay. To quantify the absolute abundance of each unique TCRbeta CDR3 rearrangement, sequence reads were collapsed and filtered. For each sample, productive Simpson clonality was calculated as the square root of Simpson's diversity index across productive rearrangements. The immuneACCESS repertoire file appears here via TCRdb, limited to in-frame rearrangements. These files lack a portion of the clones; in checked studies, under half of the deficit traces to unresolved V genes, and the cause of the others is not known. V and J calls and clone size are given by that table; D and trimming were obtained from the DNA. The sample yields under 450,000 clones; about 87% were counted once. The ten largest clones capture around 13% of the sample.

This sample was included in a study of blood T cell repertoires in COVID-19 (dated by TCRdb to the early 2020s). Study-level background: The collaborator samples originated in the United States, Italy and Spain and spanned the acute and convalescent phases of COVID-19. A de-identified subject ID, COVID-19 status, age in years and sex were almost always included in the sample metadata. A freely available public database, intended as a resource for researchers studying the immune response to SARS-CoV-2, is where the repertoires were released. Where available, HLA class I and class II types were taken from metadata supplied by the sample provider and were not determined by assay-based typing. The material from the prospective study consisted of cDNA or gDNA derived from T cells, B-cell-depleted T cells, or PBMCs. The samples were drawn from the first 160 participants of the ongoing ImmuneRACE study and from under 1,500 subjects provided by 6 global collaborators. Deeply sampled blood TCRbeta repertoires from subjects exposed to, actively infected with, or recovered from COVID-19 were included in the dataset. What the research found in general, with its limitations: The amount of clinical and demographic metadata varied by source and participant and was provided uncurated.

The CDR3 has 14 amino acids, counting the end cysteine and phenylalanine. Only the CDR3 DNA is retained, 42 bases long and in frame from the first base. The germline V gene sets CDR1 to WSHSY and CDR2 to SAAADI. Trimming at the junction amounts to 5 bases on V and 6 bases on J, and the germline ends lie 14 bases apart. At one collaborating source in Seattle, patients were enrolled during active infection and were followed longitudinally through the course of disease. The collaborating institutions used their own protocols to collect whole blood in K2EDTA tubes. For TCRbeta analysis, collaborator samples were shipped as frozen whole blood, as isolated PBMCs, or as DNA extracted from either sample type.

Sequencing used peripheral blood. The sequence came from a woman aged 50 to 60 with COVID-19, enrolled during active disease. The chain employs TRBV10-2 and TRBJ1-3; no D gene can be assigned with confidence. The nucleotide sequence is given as TGCGCCAGCAGTTGGTTGGGGAGTGAAAACACCATATATTTT. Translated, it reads CASSWLGSENTIYF.